This T cell receptor (beta chain) emerged from a study of blood T cell repertoires in COVID-19 (dated by TCRdb to between 2020 and 2021). In the study overall: Samples from collaborators originated in the United States, Italy and Spain and spanned both the acute and convalescent phases of COVID-19. Deeply sampled blood TCRbeta repertoires from subjects exposed to, actively infected with, or recovered from COVID-19 were included in the dataset. The repertoires were released in a freely available public database meant as a resource for research on the immune response to SARS-CoV-2. A de-identified subject ID, COVID-19 status, age in years and sex were almost always included in the sample metadata. The samples were drawn from the first 160 participants of the ongoing ImmuneRACE study and from some 1,300 subjects provided by 6 global collaborators. Where available, HLA class I and class II types were obtained from metadata supplied by the sample provider rather than from assay-based typing. The prospective study material was composed of cDNA or gDNA derived from T cells, B-cell-depleted T cells, or PBMCs. Points the paper makes about the study in general: The amount of clinical and demographic metadata varied by source and participant and was provided uncurated.

The immunoSEQ Assay, a bias-controlled multiplex PCR, was used to amplify TCRbeta CDR3 regions from genomic DNA. The source study handled its data this way. The number of nucleated cells in each sample was estimated by amplification of reference gene primers within the assay. To quantify the absolute abundance of each unique TCRbeta CDR3 rearrangement, sequence reads were collapsed and filtered. For each sample, productive Simpson clonality was calculated by taking the square root of Simpson's diversity index across productive rearrangements. TCRdb carries this immuneACCESS record with in-frame sequences only. Its versions omit some clonotypes, under half of them owing to an unresolved V gene in the studies checked, with the rest unexplained. That table gives V, J and clone size, and the DNA gave D and trimming. Recorded for this sample are some 170,000 clones; about 91% of them occurred a single time. Of the sample, approximately 1.4% falls within the top ten clones.

A note on this clone: Its antigen is not yet known. Per-base quality was not reported, and no clone a single base away is much larger than it.

Collaborating institutions collected whole blood in K2EDTA tubes following their own protocols. For TCRbeta analysis, collaborator samples were shipped as frozen whole blood, as isolated PBMCs, or as DNA extracted from either sample type. The CDR1 and CDR2 encoded by the germline V gene are SGHRS and YFSETQ. V is reduced by 2 bases and J by 3 bases, leaving a spacing of 14 bases between them. The CDR3 numbers 15 residues from cysteine through phenylalanine. Just the 45-base CDR3 DNA is kept, in frame starting at base 1. The material sequenced was peripheral blood. The receptor comes from a woman aged 50 to 60 with acute or convalescent COVID-19. The chain is encoded by TRBV5-1 joined to TRBJ1-1; the D gene cannot be named for sure. The CDR3 is CASSFVRPGDTEAFF. At the DNA level, the sequence is TGCGCCAGCAGCTTCGTGAGGCCCGGGGACACTGAAGCTTTCTTT.